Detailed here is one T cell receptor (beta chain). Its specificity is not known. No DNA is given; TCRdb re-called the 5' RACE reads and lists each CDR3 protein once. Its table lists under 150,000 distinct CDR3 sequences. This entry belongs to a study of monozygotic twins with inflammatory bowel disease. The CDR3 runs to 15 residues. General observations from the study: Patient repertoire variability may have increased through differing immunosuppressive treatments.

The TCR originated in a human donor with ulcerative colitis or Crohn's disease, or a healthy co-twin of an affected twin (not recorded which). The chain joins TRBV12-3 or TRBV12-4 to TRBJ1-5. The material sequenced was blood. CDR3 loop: CASSNSIYSNQPQHF.